These 22 T cell receptor beta chains share one sample of origin, sequenced in a study of response to subunit inactivated influenza vaccine. Each CDR3 protein is one row after TCRdb ran MiXCR on the RT-PCR reads. The sample has 490,000 or so distinct CDR3 sequences; approximately 7.1% are singletons. The sample here was PBMCs from blood, taken 23 to 25 months after vaccination. These receptors were collected from a man aged 45 to 70 who received an inactivated influenza vaccine.

This clonotype was detected many times. This chain links TRBV5-1 with TRBJ2-3; no reliable D call. V was cut by 5 bases and J by 2 bases, with 15 bases left in between. Germline V CDR1 and CDR2: SGHRS, YFSETQ. There are 15 residues in the CDR3. The CDR3 is CASRVTTAYTDTQYF. The CDR3 DNA reads as TGCGCCAGCAGAGTCACAACAGCGTACACAGATACGCAGTATTTT.

The chain combines TRBV24-1 with TRBJ1-1; TRBD1 agrees at 9 bases. Germline CDR1 and CDR2: KGHDR and SFDVKD. CDR3 length equals 15 residues. Trimming at V came to 8 bases and at J to 4 bases, leaving 10 bases not matched to a gene. Written as DNA, the CDR3 is TGTGCCACCACCCGGACAGGGGCTAAGGGCACTGAAGCTTTCTTT. It translates to CATTRTGAKGTEAFF.

This clonotype showed up many times. The CDR3 is CASSGTGDNGYTF. The CDR3 region has the DNA TGTGCCAGCAGTGGGACAGGGGATAATGGCTACACCTTC. V usage is TRBV2 and J usage is TRBJ1-2; 9 bases align to TRBD1. The V and J ends lost 4 bases and 6 bases, in that order; junction bases with no gene match: 3. CDR1 and CDR2 from the germline V gene are SNHLY and FYNNEI. This CDR3 has 13 amino acids. Full variable domain (rest looked up from reference TRBV2 and TRBJ1-2): EPEVTQTPSHQVTQMGQEVILRCVPISNHLYFYWYRQILGQKVEFLVSFYNNEISEKSEIFDDQFSVERPDGSNFTLKIRSTKLEDSAMYFCASSGTGDNGYTFGSGTRLTVV.

The V gene is TRBV12-3 or TRBV12-4, the J gene TRBJ2-1; TRBD1 aligns across 10 bases. J was trimmed by 3 bases and V by 8 bases; bases with no gene match: 4. The CDR3 has 14 residues. The CDR3 is CASRGDRGYNEQFF. As DNA, the CDR3 is TGTGCCAGCCGCGGGGACAGGGGCTACAATGAGCAGTTCTTC.

This clonotype appeared many times. This rearrangement joins TRBV5-1 to TRBJ1-5; maybe TRBD1 (5 bases). The germline V gene encodes CDR1 SGHRS and CDR2 YFSETQ. With 1 base removed from V and 3 bases from J, the gap between germline ends came to 11 bases. The CDR3 loop spans 15 amino acids. The CDR3: CASSLRPGSNQPQHF. The CDR3 coding sequence is TGCGCCAGCAGCTTGCGTCCAGGGTCCAATCAGCCCCAGCATTTT. The full variable domain, rest sourced from reference TRBV5-1 and TRBJ1-5, is KAGVTQTPRYLIKTRGQQVTLSCSPISGHRSVSWYQQTPGQGLQFLFEYFSETQRNKGNFPGRFSGRQFSNSRSEMNVSTLELGDSALYLCASSLRPGSNQPQHFGDGTRLSIL.

Many counts were recorded for this clonotype. The chain has TRBV12-3 or TRBV12-4 and TRBJ2-1, with D uncertain. The V end lost 1 base, the J end lost 1 base, and 8 bases lay between the germline ends. The CDR3 spans 15 residues. The CDR3 nucleotides are TGTGCCAGCAGTTTAGGGGGATGGTCCTACAATGAGCAGTTCTTC. Residues: CASSLGGWSYNEQFF.

In this sample, this clonotype turned up a few times. The CDR3 here is CASTSAGVYTGELFF. CDR3 in DNA: TGTGCCAGCACCTCAGCGGGTGTGTACACCGGGGAGCTGTTTTTT. This rearrangement joins TRBV28 to TRBJ2-2; a weak D match, TRBD2 (6 bases). The CDR3 extends over 15 amino acids. The V end was cut by 7 bases, the J end by 3 bases, with 15 bases between. Germline CDR1 is MDHEN and CDR2 is SYDVKM.

V is TRBV20-1 and J is TRBJ1-6, with unresolved D. Germline assignment: CDR1 DFQATT and CDR2 SNEGSKA (reference sequence). The CDR3 is 17 amino acids. V was pared by 1 base and J by 6 bases, with 19 bases between. Here the CDR3 reads CSARGREGNLINSPLHF. CDR3 nucleotides: TGCAGTGCTAGAGGACGGGAAGGGAACCTTATTAATTCACCCCTCCACTTT.

V usage is TRBV6-2 or TRBV6-3 and J usage is TRBJ2-1; D is perhaps TRBD2 (5 bases). Trimming pared 6 bases from V and 9 bases from J, leaving 18 bases between. Germline CDR1 MNHEY, CDR2 SVGEGT. This CDR3 spans 14 amino acids. The CDR3 sequence is CASRRHGEGGEQFF. The CDR3 DNA is TGTGCCAGCAGACGACACGGGGAAGGCGGTGAGCAGTTCTTC.

The chain is built from TRBV7-2 and TRBJ2-2; 8 bases fit TRBD1. CDR1 is SGHTA and CDR2 is FQGNSA in the germline V gene. The V gene end was trimmed by 5 bases and the J gene end by 4 bases; junction bases not matched to a gene: 6. This CDR3 has 15 amino acids. The CDR3 region has the DNA TGTGCCAGCAGCGAACAGGGGGTTTTCACCGGGGAGCTGTTTTTT. Translation gives CASSEQGVFTGELFF.

This clonotype was detected ten times or more. The rearrangement uses TRBV20-1 and TRBJ2-2; the match to TRBD2 covers 8 bases. The V and J ends lost 2 bases and 6 bases, in that order; junction bases with no gene match: 5. This CDR3 is built from 14 residues. Germline CDR1 is DFQATT and CDR2 is SNEGSKA (reference sequence). CDR3 DNA sequence: TGCAGTGCTAGAACCGGGGGGGCTTCCGGGGAGCTGTTTTTT. Translation: CSARTGGASGELFF.

In its sample, this clonotype was seen a few times. The genes are TRBV20-1 and TRBJ2-3; the D call may be TRBD1 or TRBD2 (6 bases each). Between the trimmed V and J ends, which lost 0 bases and 4 bases, there was a span of 14 bases. Germline V CDR1 and CDR2: DFQATT, SNEGSKA (reference sequence). CDR3 size: 15 residues. CDR3 protein: CSARDTWGAPDTQYF. For the CDR3, the DNA is TGCAGTGCTAGAGATACGTGGGGGGCACCAGATACGCAGTATTTT.

This clonotype was seen only a few times. The chain has TRBV12-3 or TRBV12-4 and TRBJ1-2; 7 bases map to TRBD1. The V and J ends lost 6 bases and 1 base, in that order; junction bases with no gene match: 8. This CDR3 region has 15 residues. The CDR3 is CASRDQGGVNYGYTF. CDR3 nucleotide sequence: TGTGCCAGCAGGGACCAGGGGGGGGTTAACTATGGCTACACCTTC.

This clonotype was counted at least ten times. This chain connects TRBV3-1 to TRBJ2-3, with TRBD2 as a possible D gene (6 bases). V dropped 2 bases and J dropped 0 bases, with 15 bases sitting between them. The CDR3 has 17 residues. Germline CDR1 and CDR2: LGHDT and YNNKEL (reference sequence). The CDR3, as DNA: TGTGCCAGCAGCCAACCAGGGACTTCCTTTAGCACAGATACGCAGTATTTT. This codes for CASSQPGTSFSTDTQYF.

The chain uses TRBV5-1 and TRBJ2-5; no reliable D call. CDR1 SGHRS and CDR2 YFSETQ come from the germline V gene. Trimming took off 2 bases at V and 7 bases at J, with 15 bases between the two ends. The CDR3 covers 14 residues. Here the CDR3 reads CASSFSSPMGTQYF. As DNA, the CDR3 is TGCGCCAGCAGCTTCTCCTCACCGATGGGGACCCAGTACTTC.

This clonotype was seen many times. The chain links TRBV5-1 to TRBJ2-1; D unclear. The CDR3 contains 11 residues. Per the germline V gene, CDR1 is SGHRS and CDR2 is YFSETQ. V lost 1 base, J lost 10 bases, and 6 bases lay in between. For the CDR3, the DNA is TGCGCCAGCAGCTTGACCGCAGAGCAGTTCTTC. It translates to CASSLTAEQFF.

Many counts were recorded for this clonotype. The chain recombines TRBV27 with TRBJ2-5; 13 positions agree with TRBD2. V gave up 7 bases and J gave up 4 bases; unmatched junction bases: 3. Germline assignment: CDR1 MNHEY and CDR2 SMNVEV (reference sequence). There are 14 residues in the CDR3. This CDR3 is CASMRLAGGETQYF. Here the CDR3 DNA reads TGTGCCAGCATGAGACTAGCGGGAGGAGAGACCCAGTACTTC.

V and J are TRBV3-1 and TRBJ2-3, with 9 bases lining up with TRBD1. The CDR3 contains 14 residues. The germline gives CDR1 LGHDT, CDR2 YNNKEL (reference sequence). V was clipped by 4 bases and J by 8 bases; unmatched bases: 7. The CDR3 bases are TGTGCCAGCAGCCTTCGGGACAGGGAGGGTACGCAGTATTTT. It is translated as CASSLRDREGTQYF.

This clonotype was found many times. The chain recombines TRBV7-9 with TRBJ1-2, with D maybe TRBD1 (6 bases). V was shortened by 4 bases and J by 2 bases, with 14 bases between the two germline ends. The CDR3 length is 15 residues. From germline, CDR1 is SEHNR and CDR2 FQNEAQ (reference sequence). This CDR3 is CASSSGQGRNYGYTF. CDR3 nucleotides: TGTGCCAGCAGCTCGGGACAAGGGCGGAACTATGGCTACACCTTC.

In its sample, this clonotype was seen many times. J is TRBJ2-7 and V is TRBV20-1, with a tentative D call TRBD1 (5 bases). V was clipped by 5 bases and J by 6 bases, with 17 bases between them. This CDR3 spans 13 amino acids. CDR1 and CDR2 from the germline V gene are DFQATT and SNEGSKA (reference sequence). As DNA, the CDR3 is TGCAGTGCTCCCCCCCCTCCTAGGGGCGAGCAGTACTTC. Encoded protein: CSAPPPPRGEQYF.

The chain couples TRBV20-1 to TRBJ2-7; possible D gene TRBD1, 6 bases. V lost 5 bases and J 6 bases, leaving 20 bases between the germline ends. The CDR3 is 14 residues long. Germline V CDR1 and CDR2: DFQATT, SNEGSKA (reference sequence). DNA for the CDR3: TGCAGTGCTGTTCGGGACATCCCTCGGCGCGAGCAGTACTTC. Protein: CSAVRDIPRREQYF.

A single count supports this clonotype. This rearrangement joins TRBV3-1 to TRBJ2-7; perhaps D is TRBD1 or TRBD2 (5 bases each). CDR1 and CDR2 (germline): LGHDT, YNNKEL (reference sequence). This CDR3 has 12 amino acids. Deletions cut 2 bases from V and 5 bases from J, with 7 bases between. CDR3 bases: TGTGCCAGCAGCCAATGGGGGAACGAGCAGTACTTC. Translation: CASSQWGNEQYF.